This TCR beta chain is from a study of blood T cells in healthy people across ages. Findings and limits, study-wide: While age rose, TCR beta diversity per million T cells dropped in a roughly linear way. The long-lived group displayed more naive CD4+ cells, plus higher diversity, than the aged donors did.

A note on this clonotype: Its specificity is unknown.

Combining a sample-barcoded 5' primer with a J-beta primer mix, a second PCR ran for 7 to 11 cycles. MiXCR was run by TCRdb on the 5' RACE reads, yielding one entry per CDR3 protein. The sample lists around 990,000 distinct CDR3 sequences; almost 25% were seen once. The V end lost 3 bases, the J end lost 8 bases, and 10 bases lay between the germline ends. This CDR3 comprises 13 residues. Another study also made use of these data, one on T cells of mothers and their children. That report notes: Unrelated mother-child pairs always had slightly, but never significantly, lower normalized overlap than related pairs.

Sequenced material: blood. The sequence was collected from a girl aged 2-10 years in good health. V usage is TRBV12-3 or TRBV12-4 and J usage is TRBJ1-4; no definite D call. CDR3 residues: CASSFGVTEKLFF. DNA for the CDR3: TGTGCCAGCAGTTTTGGGGTGACGGAAAAACTGTTTTTT.